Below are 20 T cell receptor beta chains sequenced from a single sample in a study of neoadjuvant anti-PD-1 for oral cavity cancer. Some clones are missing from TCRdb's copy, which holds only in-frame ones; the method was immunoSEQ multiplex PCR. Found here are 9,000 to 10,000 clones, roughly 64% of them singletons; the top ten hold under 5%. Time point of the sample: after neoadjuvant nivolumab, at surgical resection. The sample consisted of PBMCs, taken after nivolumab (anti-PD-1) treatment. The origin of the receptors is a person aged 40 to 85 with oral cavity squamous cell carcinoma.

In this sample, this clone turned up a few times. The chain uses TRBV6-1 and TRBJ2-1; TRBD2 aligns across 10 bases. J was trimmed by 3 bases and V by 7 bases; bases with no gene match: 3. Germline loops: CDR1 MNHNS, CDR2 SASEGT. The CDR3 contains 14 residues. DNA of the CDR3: TGTGCCAGCACTACTAGCGGGATCTACAATGAGCAGTTCTTC. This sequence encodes CASTTSGIYNEQFF.

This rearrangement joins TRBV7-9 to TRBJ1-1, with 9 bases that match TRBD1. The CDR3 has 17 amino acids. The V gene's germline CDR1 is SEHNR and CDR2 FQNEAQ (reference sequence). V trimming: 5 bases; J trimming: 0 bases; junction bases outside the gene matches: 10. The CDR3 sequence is CASSLVPGQGMNTEAFF. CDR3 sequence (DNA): TGTGCCAGCAGCCTCGTCCCGGGACAGGGAATGAACACTGAAGCTTTCTTT.

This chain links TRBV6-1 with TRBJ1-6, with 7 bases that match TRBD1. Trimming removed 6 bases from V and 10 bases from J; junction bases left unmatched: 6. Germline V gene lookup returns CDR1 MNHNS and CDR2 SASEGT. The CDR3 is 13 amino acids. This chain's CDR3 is CASRGTVGSPLHF. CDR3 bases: TGTGCCAGCAGAGGGACAGTAGGATCACCCCTCCACTTT.

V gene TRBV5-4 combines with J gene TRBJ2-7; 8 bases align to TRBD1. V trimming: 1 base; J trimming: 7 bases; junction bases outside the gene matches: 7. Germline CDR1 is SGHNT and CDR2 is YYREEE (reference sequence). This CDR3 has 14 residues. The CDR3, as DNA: TGTGCCAGCAGCTTGCCAGGGGGCGCCTGGGAGCAGTACTTC. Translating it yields CASSLPGGAWEQYF.

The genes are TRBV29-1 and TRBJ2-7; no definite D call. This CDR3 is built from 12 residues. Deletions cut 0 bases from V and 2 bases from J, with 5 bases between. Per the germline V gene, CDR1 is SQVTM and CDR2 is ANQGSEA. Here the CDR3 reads CSVEEGAYEQYF. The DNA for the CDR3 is TGCAGCGTTGAAGAAGGAGCCTACGAGCAGTACTTC.

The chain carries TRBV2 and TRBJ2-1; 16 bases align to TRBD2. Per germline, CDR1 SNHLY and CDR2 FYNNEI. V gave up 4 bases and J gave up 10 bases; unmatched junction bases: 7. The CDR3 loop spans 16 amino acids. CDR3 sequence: CASSVGLAGGRDEQFF. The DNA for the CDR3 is TGTGCCAGCAGTGTGGGACTAGCGGGGGGGCGAGACGAGCAGTTCTTC.

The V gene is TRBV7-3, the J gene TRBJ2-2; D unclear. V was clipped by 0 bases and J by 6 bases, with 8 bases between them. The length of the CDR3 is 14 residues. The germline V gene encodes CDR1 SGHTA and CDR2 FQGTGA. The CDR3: CASSLTGISGELFF. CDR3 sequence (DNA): TGTGCCAGCAGCTTAACCGGCATTTCCGGGGAGCTGTTTTTT.

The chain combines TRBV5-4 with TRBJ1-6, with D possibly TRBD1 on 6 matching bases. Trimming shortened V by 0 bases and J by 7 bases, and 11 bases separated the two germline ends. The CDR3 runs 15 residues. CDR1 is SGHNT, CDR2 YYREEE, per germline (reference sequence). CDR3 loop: CASSLGGPGNSPLHF. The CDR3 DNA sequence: TGTGCCAGCAGCTTGGGGGGGCCCGGGAATTCACCCCTCCACTTT.

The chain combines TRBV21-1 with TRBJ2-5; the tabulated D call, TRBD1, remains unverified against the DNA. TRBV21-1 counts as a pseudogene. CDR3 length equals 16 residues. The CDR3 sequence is CASSSRPGQFWETQYF. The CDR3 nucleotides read TGTGCCAGCAGCTCTCGACCGGGACAGTTCTGGGAGACCCAGTACTTC.

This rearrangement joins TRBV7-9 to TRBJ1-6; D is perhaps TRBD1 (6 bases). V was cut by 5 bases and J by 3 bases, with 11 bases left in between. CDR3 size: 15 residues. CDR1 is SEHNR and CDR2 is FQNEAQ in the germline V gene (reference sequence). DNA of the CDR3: TGTGCCAGCAGCCTCGGACAGAACTATAATTCACCCCTCCACTTT. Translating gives CASSLGQNYNSPLHF.

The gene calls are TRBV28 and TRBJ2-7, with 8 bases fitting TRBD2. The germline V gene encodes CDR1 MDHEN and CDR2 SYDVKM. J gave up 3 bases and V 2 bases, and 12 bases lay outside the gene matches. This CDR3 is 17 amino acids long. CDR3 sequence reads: CASSLPLLAGGLYEQYF. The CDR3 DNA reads TGTGCCAGCAGTTTACCCCTTTTGGCGGGGGGACTCTACGAGCAGTACTTC.

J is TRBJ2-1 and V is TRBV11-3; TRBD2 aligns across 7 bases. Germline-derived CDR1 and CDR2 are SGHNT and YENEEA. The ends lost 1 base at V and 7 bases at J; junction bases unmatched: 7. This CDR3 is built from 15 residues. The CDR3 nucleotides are TGTGCCAGCAGCTTAGGAGGCGGGAGAGCAAATGAGCAGTTCTTC. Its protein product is CASSLGGGRANEQFF.

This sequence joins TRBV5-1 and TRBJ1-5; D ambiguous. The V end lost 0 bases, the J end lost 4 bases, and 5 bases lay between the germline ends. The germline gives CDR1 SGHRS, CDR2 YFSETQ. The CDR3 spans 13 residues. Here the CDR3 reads CASSLDGNQPQHF. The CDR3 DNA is TGCGCCAGCAGCTTGGATGGAAATCAGCCCCAGCATTTT.

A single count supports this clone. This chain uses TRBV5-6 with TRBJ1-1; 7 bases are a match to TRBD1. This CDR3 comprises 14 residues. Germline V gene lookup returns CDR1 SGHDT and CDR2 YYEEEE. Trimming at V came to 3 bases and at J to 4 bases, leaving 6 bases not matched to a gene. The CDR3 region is CASSSLDRRTEAFF. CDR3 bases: TGTGCCAGCAGCTCCTTGGACAGGCGCACTGAAGCTTTCTTT.

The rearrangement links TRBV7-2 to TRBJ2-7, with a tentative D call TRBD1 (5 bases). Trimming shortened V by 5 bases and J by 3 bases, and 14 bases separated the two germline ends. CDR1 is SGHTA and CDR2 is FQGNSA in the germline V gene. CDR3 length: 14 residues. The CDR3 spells CASSNQGPNYEQYF. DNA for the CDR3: TGTGCCAGCAGCAACCAGGGTCCAAACTACGAGCAGTACTTC.

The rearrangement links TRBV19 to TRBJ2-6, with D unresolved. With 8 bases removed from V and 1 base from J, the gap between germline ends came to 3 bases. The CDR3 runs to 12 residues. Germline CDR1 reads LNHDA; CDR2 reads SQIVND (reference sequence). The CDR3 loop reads CASRSGANVLTF. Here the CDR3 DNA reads TGTGCCAGTCGATCTGGGGCCAACGTCCTGACTTTC.

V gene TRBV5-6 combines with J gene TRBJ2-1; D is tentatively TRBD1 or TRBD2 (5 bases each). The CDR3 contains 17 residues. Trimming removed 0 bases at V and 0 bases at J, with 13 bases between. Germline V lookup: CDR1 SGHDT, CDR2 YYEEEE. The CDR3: CASSLEMGVNSYNEQFF. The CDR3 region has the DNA TGTGCCAGCAGCTTGGAAATGGGGGTTAACTCCTACAATGAGCAGTTCTTC.

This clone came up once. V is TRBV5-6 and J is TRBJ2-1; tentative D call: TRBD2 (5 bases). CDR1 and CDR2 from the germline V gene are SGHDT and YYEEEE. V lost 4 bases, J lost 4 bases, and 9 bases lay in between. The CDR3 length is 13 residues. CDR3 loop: CASSIGSYNEQFF. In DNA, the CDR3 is TGTGCCAGCAGCATAGGGAGTTACAATGAGCAGTTCTTC.

The CDR3 here is CASSLGGPTEAFF. Written as DNA, the CDR3 is TGCGCCAGCAGCTTGGGTGGGCCCACTGAAGCTTTCTTT. The chain links TRBV5-1 to TRBJ1-1; D is ambiguous. Germline CDR1 and CDR2: SGHRS and YFSETQ. V lost 0 bases and J lost 4, with 7 bases in between. The CDR3 length is 13 residues.

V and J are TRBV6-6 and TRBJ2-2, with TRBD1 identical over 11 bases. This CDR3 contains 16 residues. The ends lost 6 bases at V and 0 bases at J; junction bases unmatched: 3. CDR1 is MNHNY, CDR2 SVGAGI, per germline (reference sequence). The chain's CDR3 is CASRRGQGANTGELFF. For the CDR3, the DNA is TGTGCCAGCAGACGGGGACAGGGGGCGAACACCGGGGAGCTGTTTTTT.